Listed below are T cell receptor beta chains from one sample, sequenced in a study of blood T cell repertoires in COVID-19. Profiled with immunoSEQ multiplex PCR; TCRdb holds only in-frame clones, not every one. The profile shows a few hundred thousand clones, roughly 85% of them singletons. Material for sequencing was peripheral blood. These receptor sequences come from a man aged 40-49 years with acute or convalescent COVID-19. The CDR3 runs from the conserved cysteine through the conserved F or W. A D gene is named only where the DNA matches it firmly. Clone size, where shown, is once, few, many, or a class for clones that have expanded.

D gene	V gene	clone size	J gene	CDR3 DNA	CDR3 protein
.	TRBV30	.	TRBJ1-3	TGTGCCTGGACCGGGGGGTGGTCTGGAAACACCATATATTTT	CAWTGGWSGNTIYF
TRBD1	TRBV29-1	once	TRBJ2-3	TGCAGCGTTAGGGGGGGACAGGGGATTAGCACAGATACGCAGTATTTT	CSVRGGQGISTDTQYF
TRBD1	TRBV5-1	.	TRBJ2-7	TGCGCCAGCAGCTTGAGTGGACAGGGACCCTACGAGCAGTACTTC	CASSLSGQGPYEQYF
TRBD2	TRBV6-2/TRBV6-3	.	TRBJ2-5	TGTGCCAGCAGTTCCCAGACTAGCGGGGGGCCACAAGAGACCCAGTACTTC	CASSSQTSGGPQETQYF
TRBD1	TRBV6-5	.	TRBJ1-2	TGTGCCAGCAGTCCCGGGGGACAGGGGAACTATGGCTACACCTTC	CASSPGGQGNYGYTF
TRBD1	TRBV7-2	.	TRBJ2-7	TGTGCCAGCAGCTTAACAACAGGGGGGTCCTACGAGCAGTACTTC	CASSLTTGGSYEQYF
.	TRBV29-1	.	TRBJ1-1	TGCAGCGTTGCGGACGGAGGGGCTTTCTTT	CSVADGGAFF
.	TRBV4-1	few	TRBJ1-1	TGCGCCAGCACCCCCGAACTGGCGGGGGCGAAATCTGAAGCTTTCTTT	CASTPELAGAKSEAFF
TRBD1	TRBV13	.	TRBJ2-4	TGTGCCAGCACCTTGACAGGGCGGCCCGATTCCCGCATGTTC	CASTLTGRPDSRMF
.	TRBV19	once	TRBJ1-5	TGTGCCAGGGCCCACCGGGGAGTTGGGGGGATAAATCAGCCCCAGCATTTT	CARAHRGVGGINQPQHF
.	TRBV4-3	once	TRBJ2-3	TGCGCCAGCAGCCTTCCGCCCGGGACAGATACGCAGTATTTT	CASSLPPGTDTQYF
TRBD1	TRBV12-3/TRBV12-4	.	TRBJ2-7	TGTGCCAGCAGTCGGACAGGCAGCGAGCAGTACTTC	CASSRTGSEQYF
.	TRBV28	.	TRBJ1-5	TGTGCCAGCAGCCCGACAGCATGGCAGCCCCAGCATTTT	CASSPTAWQPQHF
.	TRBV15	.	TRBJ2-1	TGTGCCACCAGCATCCTATGGGAAACAGGGACCTATGATAATGAGCAGTTCTTC	CATSILWETGTYDNEQFF
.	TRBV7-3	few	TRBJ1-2	TGTGCCAGCAGCTTAACTCCCCCTGGGAGGGGGGGCACTTATGGCTACACCTTC	CASSLTPPGRGGTYGYTF
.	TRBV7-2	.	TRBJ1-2	TGTGCCAGCAGCGCAGCCACAGGCGCCGCTAACTATGGCTACACCTTC	CASSAATGAANYGYTF
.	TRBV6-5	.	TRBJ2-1	TGTGCCAGCAGTTACTCGGCAGGCCCCAATGAGCAGTTCTTC	CASSYSAGPNEQFF
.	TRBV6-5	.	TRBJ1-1	TGTGCCAGCAGTCCCGAAGCGTACACTGAAGCTTTCTTT	CASSPEAYTEAFF
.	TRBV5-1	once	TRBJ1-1	TGCGCCAGCACCCGGAGGACGGGGGGGAACACTGAAGCTTTCTTT	CASTRRTGGNTEAFF
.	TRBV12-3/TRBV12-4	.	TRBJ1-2	TGTGCCAGCAGTTTAACTGAAGTCTATGGCTACACCTTC	CASSLTEVYGYTF
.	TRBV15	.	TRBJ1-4	TGTGCCACCAGCCGACGGGCGGGTGAGAATGAAAAACTGTTTTTT	CATSRRAGENEKLFF
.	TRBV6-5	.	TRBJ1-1	TGTGCCAGCACCGGACAGTCGAACACTGAAGCTTTCTTT	CASTGQSNTEAFF
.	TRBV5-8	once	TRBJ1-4	TGTGCCAGCAGCTTTAGGGGCGAAAAACTGTTTTTT	CASSFRGEKLFF
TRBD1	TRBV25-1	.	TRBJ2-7	TGTGCCAGCAGTGATTCAGGGGGCGGCTTCTACGAGCAGTACTTC	CASSDSGGGFYEQYF
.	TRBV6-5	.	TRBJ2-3	TGTGCCAGCGCCTTGAGCGTGGGCACAGATACGCAGTATTTT	CASALSVGTDTQYF
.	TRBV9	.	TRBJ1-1	TGTGCCAGCAGCGTGCAGGGTGGCCCTGAAGCTTTCTTT	CASSVQGGPEAFF
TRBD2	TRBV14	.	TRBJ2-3	TGTGCCAGCAGCCAAGAGGGACCCCTCCGGGGGGCAGATACGCAGTATTTT	CASSQEGPLRGADTQYF
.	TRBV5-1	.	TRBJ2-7	TGCGCCAGCAGCAGAGACGGGTACGAGCAGTACTTC	CASSRDGYEQYF
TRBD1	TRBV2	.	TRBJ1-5	TGTGCCAGCAGTGGGACAGGAGGAGGCCAGCCCCAGCATTTT	CASSGTGGGQPQHF
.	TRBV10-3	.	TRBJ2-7	TGTGCCATCACCCTGAGGAATGGATTCTACGAGCAGTACTTC	CAITLRNGFYEQYF
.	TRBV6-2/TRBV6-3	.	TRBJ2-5	TGTGCCAGCAGTTACGGACAGACGTACCAAGAGACCCAGTACTTC	CASSYGQTYQETQYF
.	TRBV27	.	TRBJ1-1	TGTGCCAGCAGTCAAGGGGGGGGCGTGAGAACTGAAGCTTTCTTT	CASSQGGGVRTEAFF
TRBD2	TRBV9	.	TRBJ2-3	TGTGCCAGCAGCGGCATAGCGGGGGGGGGCACAGATACGCAGTATTTT	CASSGIAGGGTDTQYF
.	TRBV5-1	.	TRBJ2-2	TGCGCCAGCAGCTTGGCGGGAGAGGAGACCGGGGAGCTGTTTTTT	CASSLAGEETGELFF
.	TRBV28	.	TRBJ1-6	TGTGCCAGCAGCCGGACACTGAATAATTCACCCCTCCACTTT	CASSRTLNNSPLHF
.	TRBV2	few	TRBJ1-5	TGTGCCAGCAGTGCCGACAAGGAACAGCCCCAGCATTTT	CASSADKEQPQHF
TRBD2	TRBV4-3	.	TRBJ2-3	TGCGCCAGCAGCCAAGGCGGGGGGGCGGATACGCAGTATTTT	CASSQGGGADTQYF
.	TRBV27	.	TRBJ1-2	TGTGCCAGCAGTTTACTAGGCGGAAGTATACGGGGCTACACCTTC	CASSLLGGSIRGYTF
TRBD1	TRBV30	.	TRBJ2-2	TGTGCCTGGAGTGTAGGACAGGGGGCAATCGGGGAGCTGTTTTTT	CAWSVGQGAIGELFF
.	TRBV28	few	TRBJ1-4	TGTGCCAGCTCGTATCGGGTCGCAACTAATGAAAAACTGTTTTTT	CASSYRVATNEKLFF
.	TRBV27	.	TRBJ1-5	TGTGCCAGCAGTTTGTCGAGATATAGCAATCAGCCCCAGCATTTT	CASSLSRYSNQPQHF
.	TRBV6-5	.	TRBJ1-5	TGTGCCAGCAGCAACAACCCTCAGCCCCAGCATTTT	CASSNNPQPQHF
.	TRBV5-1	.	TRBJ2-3	TGCGCCAGCAGCATCGGGGGACTGGCGCAAACAGATACGCAGTATTTT	CASSIGGLAQTDTQYF
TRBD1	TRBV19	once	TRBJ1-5	TGTGCCAGTAGTCTAACGGACAGGGGGAGCAATCAGCCCCAGCATTTT	CASSLTDRGSNQPQHF
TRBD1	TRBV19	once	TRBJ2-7	TGTGCCAGTAGTACGACAGGGGGCGGCGAGCAGTACTTC	CASSTTGGGEQYF
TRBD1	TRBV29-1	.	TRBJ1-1	TGCAGCGTCGTCCCGGGACAGGGGAGGTACACTGAAGCTTTCTTT	CSVVPGQGRYTEAFF
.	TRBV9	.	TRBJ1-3	TGTGCCAGCAGCTTCAACTCTGGAAACACCATATATTTT	CASSFNSGNTIYF
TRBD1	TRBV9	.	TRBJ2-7	TGTGCCAGCAGCGAGACAGGGGAGTCCTACGAGCAGTACTTC	CASSETGESYEQYF
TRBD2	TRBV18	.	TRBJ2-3	TGTGCCAGCTCACCACCCGGGACTAGCGGTGTTACTTCCAGATCGTTAGATACGCAGTATTTT	CASSPPGTSGVTSRSLDTQYF
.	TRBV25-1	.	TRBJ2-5	TGTGCCAGCAGTCCCTTTATTCTCCAAGAGACCCAGTACTTC	CASSPFILQETQYF
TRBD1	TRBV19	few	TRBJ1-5	TGTGCCAGTACCCCCGGTGGGGTTTTAGGACAGGGAAGTTTTAGCAATCAGCCCCAGCATTTT	CASTPGGVLGQGSFSNQPQHF
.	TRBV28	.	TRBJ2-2	TGTGCCAGCAAGTCAGGGTCGGACACCGGGGAGCTGTTTTTT	CASKSGSDTGELFF
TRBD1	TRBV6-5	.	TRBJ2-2	TGTGCCAGCACCACCGGGACAGGGTTCGGGGAGCTGTTTTTT	CASTTGTGFGELFF
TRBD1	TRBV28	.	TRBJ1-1	TGTGCCAGCAGTAGGACAGGGGCAGGAGCTGAAGCTTTCTTT	CASSRTGAGAEAFF